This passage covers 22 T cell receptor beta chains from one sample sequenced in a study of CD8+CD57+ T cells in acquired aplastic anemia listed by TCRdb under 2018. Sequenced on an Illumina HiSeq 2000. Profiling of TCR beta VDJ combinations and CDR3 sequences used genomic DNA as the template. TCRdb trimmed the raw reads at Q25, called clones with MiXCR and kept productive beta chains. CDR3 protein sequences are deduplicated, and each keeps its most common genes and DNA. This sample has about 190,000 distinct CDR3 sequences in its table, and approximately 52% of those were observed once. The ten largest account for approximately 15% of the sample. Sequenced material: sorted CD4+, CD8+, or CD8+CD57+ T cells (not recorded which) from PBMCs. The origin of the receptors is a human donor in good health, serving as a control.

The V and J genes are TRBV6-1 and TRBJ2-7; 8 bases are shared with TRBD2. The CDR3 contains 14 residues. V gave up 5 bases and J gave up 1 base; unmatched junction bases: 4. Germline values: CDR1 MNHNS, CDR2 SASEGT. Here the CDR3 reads CASSYRGGSYEQYF. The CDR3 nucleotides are TGTGCCAGCAGTTACCGGGGGGGATCCTACGAGCAGTACTTC.

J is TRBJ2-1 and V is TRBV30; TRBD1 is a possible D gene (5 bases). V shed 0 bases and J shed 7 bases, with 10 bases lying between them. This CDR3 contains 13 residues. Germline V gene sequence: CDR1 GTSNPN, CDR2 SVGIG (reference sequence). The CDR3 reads CAWSVSSGNEQFF. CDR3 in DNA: TGTGCCTGGAGTGTAAGTTCAGGGAATGAGCAGTTCTTC.

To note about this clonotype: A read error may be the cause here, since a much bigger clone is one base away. The CDR3 here is CATSLTTTRSYGYTF. The CDR3 DNA is TGTGCCACCAGTTTAACAACCACCAGAAGCTATGGCTACACCTTC. The chain combines TRBV24-1 with TRBJ1-2; no clear D gene. V lost 6 bases and J lost 4, with 17 bases in between. Germline V gives CDR1 KGHDR, CDR2 SFDVKD. The CDR3 contains 15 residues.

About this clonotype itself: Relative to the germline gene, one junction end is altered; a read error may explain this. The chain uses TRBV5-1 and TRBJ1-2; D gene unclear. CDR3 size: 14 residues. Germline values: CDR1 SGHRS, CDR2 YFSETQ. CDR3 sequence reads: CASSLADINYGYTF. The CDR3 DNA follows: TGTGCCAGCAGCTTGGCCGATATTAACTATGGCTACACCTTC.

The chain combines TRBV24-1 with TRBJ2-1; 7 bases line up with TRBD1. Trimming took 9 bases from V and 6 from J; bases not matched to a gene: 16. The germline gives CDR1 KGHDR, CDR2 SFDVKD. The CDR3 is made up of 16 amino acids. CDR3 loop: CATHDLQQTGSNEQFF. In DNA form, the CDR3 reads TGTGCCACCCATGATTTGCAACAGACAGGGTCCAATGAGCAGTTCTTC.

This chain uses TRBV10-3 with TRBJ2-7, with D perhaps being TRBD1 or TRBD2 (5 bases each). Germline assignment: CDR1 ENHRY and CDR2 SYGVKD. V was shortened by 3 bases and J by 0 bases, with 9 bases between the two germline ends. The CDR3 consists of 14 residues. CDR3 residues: CAISEAGASYEQYF. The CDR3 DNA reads TGTGCCATCAGTGAAGCCGGGGCCTCCTACGAGCAGTACTTC.

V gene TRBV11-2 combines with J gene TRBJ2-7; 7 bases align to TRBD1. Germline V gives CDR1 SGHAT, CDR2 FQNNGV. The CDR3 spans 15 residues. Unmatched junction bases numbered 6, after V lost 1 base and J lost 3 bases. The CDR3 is CASSLAEGGSYEQYF. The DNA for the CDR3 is TGTGCCAGCAGCTTAGCTGAAGGGGGCAGCTACGAGCAGTACTTC. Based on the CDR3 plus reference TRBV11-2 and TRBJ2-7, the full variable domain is EAGVAQSPRYKIIEKRQSVAFWCNPISGHATLYWYQQILGQGPKLLIQFQNNGVVDDSQLPKDRFSAERLKGVDSTLKIQPAKLEDSAVYLCASSLAEGGSYEQYFGPGTRLTVT.

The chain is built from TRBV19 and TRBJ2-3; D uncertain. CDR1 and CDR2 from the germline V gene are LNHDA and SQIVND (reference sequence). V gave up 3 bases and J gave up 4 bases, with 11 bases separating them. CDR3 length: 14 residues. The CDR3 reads CASSIAGTADTQYF. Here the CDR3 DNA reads TGTGCCAGTAGTATTGCAGGTACTGCAGATACGCAGTATTTT.

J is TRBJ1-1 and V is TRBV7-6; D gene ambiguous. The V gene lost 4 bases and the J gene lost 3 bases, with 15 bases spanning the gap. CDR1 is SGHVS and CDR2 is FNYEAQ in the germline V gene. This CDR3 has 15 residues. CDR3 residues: CASSSQPIRDTEAFF. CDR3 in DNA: TGTGCCAGCAGCTCACAGCCGATCCGGGACACTGAAGCTTTCTTT. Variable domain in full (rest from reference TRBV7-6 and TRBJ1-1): GAGVSQSPRYKVTKRGQDVALRCDPISGHVSLYWYRQALGQGPEFLTYFNYEAQQDKSGLPNDRFSAERPEGSISTLTIQRTEQRDSAMYRCASSSQPIRDTEAFFGQGTRLTVV.

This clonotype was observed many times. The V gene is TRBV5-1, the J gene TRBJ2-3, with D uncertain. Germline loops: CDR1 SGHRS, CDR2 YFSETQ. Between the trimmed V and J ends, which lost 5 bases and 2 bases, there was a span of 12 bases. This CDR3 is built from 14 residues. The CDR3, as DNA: TGCGCCAGCAGGGACGCCACATTCACAGATACGCAGTATTTT. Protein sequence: CASRDATFTDTQYF.

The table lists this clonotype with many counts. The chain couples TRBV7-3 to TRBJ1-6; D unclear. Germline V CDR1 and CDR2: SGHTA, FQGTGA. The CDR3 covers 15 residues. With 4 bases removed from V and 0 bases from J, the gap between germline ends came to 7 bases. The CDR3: CASSYESSYNSPLHF. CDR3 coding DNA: TGTGCCAGCAGCTATGAAAGCTCCTATAATTCACCCCTCCACTTT.

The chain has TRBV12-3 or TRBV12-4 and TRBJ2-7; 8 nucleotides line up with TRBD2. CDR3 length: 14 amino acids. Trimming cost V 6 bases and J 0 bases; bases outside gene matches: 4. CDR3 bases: TGTGCCAGCAGACTGAGCGGGAGCTCCTACGAGCAGTACTTC. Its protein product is CASRLSGSSYEQYF.

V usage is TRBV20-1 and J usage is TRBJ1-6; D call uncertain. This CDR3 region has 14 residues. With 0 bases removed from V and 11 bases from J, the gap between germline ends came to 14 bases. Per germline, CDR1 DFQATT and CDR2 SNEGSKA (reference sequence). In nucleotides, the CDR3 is TGCAGTGCTAGAGATCCCCGGGTTGATCCACCCCTCCACTTT. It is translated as CSARDPRVDPPLHF.

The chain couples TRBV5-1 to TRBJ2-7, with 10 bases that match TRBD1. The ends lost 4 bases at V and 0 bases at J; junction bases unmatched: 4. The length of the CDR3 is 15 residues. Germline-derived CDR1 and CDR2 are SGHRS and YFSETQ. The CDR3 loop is CASSADRGFSYEQYF. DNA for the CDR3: TGCGCCAGCAGCGCGGACAGGGGGTTCTCCTACGAGCAGTACTTC.

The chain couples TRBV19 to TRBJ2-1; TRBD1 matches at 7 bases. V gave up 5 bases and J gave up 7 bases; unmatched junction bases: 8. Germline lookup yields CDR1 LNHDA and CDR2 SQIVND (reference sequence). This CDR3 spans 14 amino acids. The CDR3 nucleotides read TGTGCCAGTAGTTTGGGACAGAGCACGAATGAGCAGTTCTTC. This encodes CASSLGQSTNEQFF.

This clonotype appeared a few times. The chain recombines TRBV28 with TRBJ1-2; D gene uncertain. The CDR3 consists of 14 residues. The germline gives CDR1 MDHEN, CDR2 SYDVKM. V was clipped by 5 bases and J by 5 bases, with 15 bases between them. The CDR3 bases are TGTGCCAGCAGTGTCAGTCGAAGCCAATATGGCTACACCTTC. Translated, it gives CASSVSRSQYGYTF.

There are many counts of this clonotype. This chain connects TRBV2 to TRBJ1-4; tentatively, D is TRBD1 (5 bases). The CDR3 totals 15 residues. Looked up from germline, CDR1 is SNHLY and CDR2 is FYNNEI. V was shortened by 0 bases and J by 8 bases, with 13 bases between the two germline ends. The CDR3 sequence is CASSEALGGWEKLFF. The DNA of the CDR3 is TGTGCCAGCAGTGAAGCGTTGGGGGGTTGGGAAAAACTGTTTTTT.

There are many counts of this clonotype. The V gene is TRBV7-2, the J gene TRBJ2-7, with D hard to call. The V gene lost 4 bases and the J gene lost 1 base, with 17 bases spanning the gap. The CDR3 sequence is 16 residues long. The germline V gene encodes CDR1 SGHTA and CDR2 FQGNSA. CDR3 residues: CASSWVSGQRSYEQYF. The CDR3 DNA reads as TGTGCCAGCAGCTGGGTCTCCGGGCAGCGATCCTACGAGCAGTACTTC.

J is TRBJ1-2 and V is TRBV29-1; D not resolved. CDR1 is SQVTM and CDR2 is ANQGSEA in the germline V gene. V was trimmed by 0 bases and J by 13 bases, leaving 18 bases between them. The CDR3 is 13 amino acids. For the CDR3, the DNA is TGCAGCGTTGAAGATCGCGGCAGACGAAGCTGCACCTTC. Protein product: CSVEDRGRRSCTF.

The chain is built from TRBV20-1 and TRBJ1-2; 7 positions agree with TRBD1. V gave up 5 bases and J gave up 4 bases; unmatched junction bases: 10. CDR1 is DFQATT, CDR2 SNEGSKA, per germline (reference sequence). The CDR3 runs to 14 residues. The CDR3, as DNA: TGCAGTGCTCCTTTGTCCCGACAGGGCTATGGCTACACCTTC. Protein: CSAPLSRQGYGYTF.

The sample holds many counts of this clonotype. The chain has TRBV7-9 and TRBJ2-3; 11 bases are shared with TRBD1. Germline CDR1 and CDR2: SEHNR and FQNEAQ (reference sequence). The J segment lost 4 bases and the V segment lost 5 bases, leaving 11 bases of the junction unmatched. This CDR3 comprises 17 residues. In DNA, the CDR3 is TGTGCCAGCAGCCCCGTGTGGGGACAGGGGGGGCCAGATACGCAGTATTTT. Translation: CASSPVWGQGGPDTQYF.

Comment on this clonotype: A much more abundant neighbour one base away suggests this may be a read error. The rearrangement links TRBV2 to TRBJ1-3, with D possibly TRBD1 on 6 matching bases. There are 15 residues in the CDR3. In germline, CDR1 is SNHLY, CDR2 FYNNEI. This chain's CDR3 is CASGEGGYSGNTIYF. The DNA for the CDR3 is TGTGCCAGCGGTGAGGGGGGGTACTCTGGAAACACCATATATTTT.